Listed below are T cell receptor beta chains from one sample, sequenced in a study of cytomegalovirus exposure and HLA in healthy donors. TCRdb's table, derived via immunoSEQ multiplex PCR, lists solely in-frame clones and lacks some. The data show approximately 210,000 clones, around 86% seen once. Specimen: PBMCs. The receptors originated from a woman between 50 and 59 years old in good health and CMV-seropositive. Each CDR3 is given with its conserved first and last residue. A D gene is named only where the DNA matches it firmly. Size is omitted from some rows. Given values are once, few, many or a class for expanded clones.

V gene,clone size,J gene,CDR3 length,D gene,CDR3 DNA,CDR3 protein
TRBV5-1,once,TRBJ2-2,15,TRBD1,TGCGCCAGCAGCGTGAGGACAGGAACCACCGGGGAGCTGTTTTTT,CASSVRTGTTGELFF
TRBV19,NA,TRBJ2-5,14,TRBD1,TGTGCCAGTAGTATAGGGACAGGGAGAGAGACCCAGTACTTC,CASSIGTGRETQYF
TRBV5-1,NA,TRBJ1-5,13,NA,TGCGCCAGCAGCTTTGGACAGAATCAGCCCCAGCATTTT,CASSFGQNQPQHF
TRBV9,NA,TRBJ2-1,15,NA,TGTGCCAGCAGCCCCATGGGGGGACAGTACAATGAGCAGTTCTTC,CASSPMGGQYNEQFF
TRBV7-9,NA,TRBJ1-2,13,NA,TGTGCCAGCAGCCCCGCGGGGGCCTATGGCTACACCTTC,CASSPAGAYGYTF
TRBV5-1,NA,TRBJ2-7,16,TRBD1,TGCGCCAGCAGCCCGGAGGGGCAGGGGGCCTCCTACGAGCAGTACTTC,CASSPEGQGASYEQYF
TRBV7-9,NA,TRBJ2-5,17,TRBD1,TGTGCCAGCAGCTTAGAATTGGGACAGGGGTATGCGGAGACCCAGTACTTC,CASSLELGQGYAETQYF
TRBV28,NA,TRBJ1-5,15,NA,TGTGCCAGCAGTTTGGTCTTAACGGGCAATCAGCCCCAGCATTTT,CASSLVLTGNQPQHF
TRBV5-4,NA,TRBJ2-1,14,NA,TGTGCCAGCAGAACGCAGACTAGGTACAATGAGCAGTTCTTC,CASRTQTRYNEQFF
TRBV5-1,NA,TRBJ2-2,16,NA,TGCGCCAGCAGCCCGGCCGGGAAAAACGTCCCCGGGGAGCTGTTTTTT,CASSPAGKNVPGELFF
TRBV25-1,once,TRBJ1-2,14,NA,TGTGCCAGCAGTGAATCGGCGGGGGGCGGTGGCTACACCTTC,CASSESAGGGGYTF
TRBV7-6,NA,TRBJ1-2,11,NA,TGTGCCAGCAGCAGACTCTATGGCTACACCTTC,CASSRLYGYTF
TRBV18,once,TRBJ2-3,17,NA,TGTGCCAGCTCACCACAGATCACGGACACCAGCACAGATACGCAGTATTTT,CASSPQITDTSTDTQYF
TRBV5-6,NA,TRBJ2-7,16,TRBD1,TGTGCCAGCAGCTTGGCCGGGACAGGGGATTCCTACGAGCAGTACTTC,CASSLAGTGDSYEQYF
TRBV15,NA,TRBJ1-5,16,NA,TGTGCCACCAGCTCGGTGGTCCCGCAATTGAACCAGCCCCAGCATTTT,CATSSVVPQLNQPQHF
TRBV30,NA,TRBJ1-5,16,NA,TGTGCCTGGAGTGCCCAAGGGGCGTATAGCAATCAGCCCCAGCATTTT,CAWSAQGAYSNQPQHF
TRBV18,NA,TRBJ1-6,12,NA,TGTGCCAGCTCAACATCAAATTCACCCCTCCACTTT,CASSTSNSPLHF
TRBV14,NA,TRBJ1-4,15,TRBD1,TGTGCCAGCAGCCCAACAGGGGTTGGGGCTGAAAAACTGTTTTTT,CASSPTGVGAEKLFF
TRBV30,once,TRBJ2-1,16,TRBD2,TGTGCCTGGAGGTCGACTAGCGGGGGGAGAGAGAATGAGCAGTTCTTC,CAWRSTSGGRENEQFF
TRBV7-9,few,TRBJ2-7,15,NA,TGTGCCAGCAGCTATATGGGGGGAAGGACCTACGAGCAGTACTTC,CASSYMGGRTYEQYF
TRBV6-5,NA,TRBJ1-2,15,NA,TGTGCCAGCAGCCGAATAGGGACAACCTACTATGGCTACACCTTC,CASSRIGTTYYGYTF
TRBV19,NA,TRBJ1-1,13,NA,TGTGCCAGTAGTACCGTGGGGGGTCCTGAAGCTTTCTTT,CASSTVGGPEAFF
TRBV6-5,NA,TRBJ1-5,14,TRBD1,TGTGCCAGCATTGGACAGGTTCTCAATCAGCCCCAGCATTTT,CASIGQVLNQPQHF
TRBV6-1,NA,TRBJ1-5,15,NA,TGTGCCAGCAACCAAAAAGGGGCGAGTAATCAGCCCCAGCATTTT,CASNQKGASNQPQHF
TRBV5-1,NA,TRBJ2-5,14,NA,TGCGCCAGCAGCTTGGCGGGGTTCCGAGAGACCCAGTACTTC,CASSLAGFRETQYF
TRBV4-1,once,TRBJ2-7,15,TRBD1,TGCGCCAGCAGCCCGATCTGGGACAGGGGCTACGAGCAGTACTTC,CASSPIWDRGYEQYF
TRBV5-1,NA,TRBJ2-2,15,TRBD1,TGCGCCAGCAGCTCCCAGGGGGCGGACACCGGGGAGCTGTTTTTT,CASSSQGADTGELFF
TRBV11-3,NA,TRBJ2-3,16,TRBD1,TGTGCCAGCAGCTTAGTCGGGACAGGGGTGCGAGATACGCAGTATTTT,CASSLVGTGVRDTQYF
TRBV7-8,NA,TRBJ1-2,16,NA,TGTGCCAGCAGCTTAGCGCAAAGCGAAGCTAACTATGGCTACACCTTC,CASSLAQSEANYGYTF
TRBV19,NA,TRBJ1-5,19,NA,TGTGCCAGTAGCCCCAGGCGGGAGTTTCTGGCTTATAGCAATCAGCCCCAGCATTTT,CASSPRREFLAYSNQPQHF
TRBV18,once,TRBJ2-3,12,NA,TGTGCCAGCTCACCCGGTACAGATACGCAGTATTTT,CASSPGTDTQYF
TRBV7-3,once,TRBJ2-5,15,TRBD2,TGTGCCAGCAGCTTCGGACTAGCGGGCCAAGAGACCCAGTACTTC,CASSFGLAGQETQYF
TRBV6-1,NA,TRBJ2-1,15,TRBD2,TGTGCCAGCAGCGAAATAGCGGGGGGGTTGGATGAGCAGTTCTTC,CASSEIAGGLDEQFF
TRBV7-3,NA,TRBJ1-1,14,NA,TGTGCCAGCAGCTTAATTGGGCGGGGGAATGAAGCTTTCTTT,CASSLIGRGNEAFF
TRBV7-9,NA,TRBJ1-1,12,NA,TGTTCCAGCTTTAGGGGGAACACTGAAGCTTTCTTT,CSSFRGNTEAFF
TRBV30,NA,TRBJ1-2,12,NA,TGTGCCTGGAAACAGGGCACGAGCGGCTACACCTTC,CAWKQGTSGYTF